This T cell receptor (beta chain) was captured in a study of identical twins' blood T cells. Findings and caveats of the study: Top TCRbeta clonotypes were shared more with twin than unrelated donors.

TCRdb redid the calling of the 5' RACE reads with MiXCR, one entry per CDR3 protein. This sample has fewer than 450,000 distinct CDR3 sequences, with 25% to 35% found just once. V lost 0 bases and J 5 bases, leaving 8 bases between the germline ends. Germline V gives CDR1 ENHRY, CDR2 SYGVKD. This CDR3 has 15 residues. With regard to this clonotype: Its matching antigen is unknown. A much larger clone differs from this one at a single base, so this may be a read error. Given the absence of the conserved phenylalanine or tryptophan at the CDR3 end, a read error is likely.

The V call is TRBV10-3, the J call TRBJ1-6; no clear D. What was sequenced was PBMCs. The TCR originated in a woman aged 18 to 55 in good health. Here the CDR3 reads CAISESAGDNSPLHL. DNA of the CDR3: TGTGCCATCAGTGAGTCGGCAGGAGATAATTCACCCCTCCACCTT.